Following are 31 T cell receptor beta chains from one sample sequenced in a study of blood T cell repertoires in COVID-19 (dated by TCRdb to the early 2020s). The library relied on the immunoSEQ multiplex PCR assay. TCRdb stores this immuneACCESS table with in-frame sequences only. Part of the clones is absent; in the studies checked, under half of the shortfall reflects unresolved V genes, and no reason is known for the rest. The sample includes hundreds of thousands of clones, with 87% observed a single time. Together, the top ten hold under 2% of the sample. The sequenced sample consisted of PBMCs or T cells enriched from blood (not recorded which). The receptor set was obtained from a woman between 18 and 29 years old with acute COVID-19.

On this clone itself: The same CDR3 is also encoded by other DNA sequences in this sample. This chain uses TRBV9 with TRBJ1-6; possible D gene TRBD1, 6 bases. The CDR3 consists of 15 residues. Germline V gives CDR1 SGDLS, CDR2 YYNGEE. V lost 0 bases and J 8 bases, leaving 12 bases between the germline ends. CDR3 bases: TGTGCCAGCAGCGTAGGTGGGGGCGAAGATTCACCCCTCCACTTT. It is translated as CASSVGGGEDSPLHF.

This clone was observed a single time. The chain uses TRBV20-1 and TRBJ2-7; 9 bases fit TRBD2. Looked up from germline, CDR1 is DFQATT and CDR2 is SNEGSKA (reference sequence). The CDR3 covers 15 residues. Trimming removed 3 bases from V and 4 bases from J; junction bases left unmatched: 10. CDR3 coding DNA: TGCAGTGCTAGTCCTATGGCTAGCGGGACGTACGAGCAGTACTTC. It translates to CSASPMASGTYEQYF.

The chain has TRBV5-1 and TRBJ1-2, with TRBD1 matching over 9 bases. The CDR3 length is 15 residues. Losses at the gene ends were 2 bases for V and 6 bases for J; bases not matched to a gene: 8. Germline values: CDR1 SGHRS, CDR2 YFSETQ. CDR3 nucleotide sequence: TGCGCCAGCAGCTTACAGGGGGCATTAGGCGATGGCTACACCTTC. Its protein product is CASSLQGALGDGYTF.

J is TRBJ1-1 and V is TRBV7-9; D uncertain. CDR3 length: 13 amino acids. Germline assignment: CDR1 SEHNR and CDR2 FQNEAQ (reference sequence). Deletions cut 5 bases from V and 5 bases from J, with 12 bases between. The CDR3 is CASSDTTGTEAFF. The CDR3 nucleotides are TGTGCCAGCAGCGATACAACGGGGACTGAAGCTTTCTTT. The complete variable domain, with remaining parts taken from reference TRBV7-9 and TRBJ1-1, reads DTGVSQNPRHKITKRGQNVTFRCDPISEHNRLYWYRQTLGQGPEFLTYFQNEAQLEKSRLLSDRFSAERPKGSFSTLEIQRTEQGDSAMYLCASSDTTGTEAFFGQGTRLTVV.

The rearrangement links TRBV27 to TRBJ2-3; TRBD1 is a possible D gene (5 bases). V lost 1 base to trimming and J lost 2 bases, with 13 bases between them. This CDR3 is 16 amino acids long. Germline values: CDR1 MNHEY, CDR2 SMNVEV (reference sequence). The CDR3 loop reads CASSLLPPGNTDTQYF. CDR3 sequence (DNA): TGTGCCAGCAGTTTATTGCCCCCAGGGAACACAGATACGCAGTATTTT.

The chain employs TRBV6-5 and TRBJ1-1; D unresolved. The V end lost 7 bases, the J end lost 1 base, and 13 bases lay between the germline ends. Germline V CDR1 and CDR2: MNHEY, SVGAGI. The CDR3 is 14 residues long. The CDR3 spells CASKTRRANTEAFF. CDR3 nucleotides: TGTGCCAGCAAAACTAGACGGGCGAACACTGAAGCTTTCTTT.

V gene TRBV29-1 combines with J gene TRBJ1-5, with a tentative D call TRBD1 (5 bases). This CDR3 has 13 amino acids. The germline CDR1 and CDR2 sequences are SQVTM and ANQGSEA. V was cut by 6 bases and J by 5 bases, with 14 bases left in between. CDR3 coding DNA: TGCAGCGTAAAACCGGGGGTAGATCAGCCCCAGCATTTT. Its protein is CSVKPGVDQPQHF. The whole variable domain, filled in from reference TRBV29-1 and TRBJ1-5, reads SAVISQKPSRDICQRGTSLTIQCQVDSQVTMMFWYRQQPGQSLTLIATANQGSEATYESGFVIDKFPISRPNLTFSTLTVSNMSPEDSSIYLCSVKPGVDQPQHFGDGTRLSIL.

The V call is TRBV5-6, the J call TRBJ1-5; D is perhaps TRBD1 (5 bases). This CDR3 region has 15 residues. The germline V gene encodes CDR1 SGHDT and CDR2 YYEEEE. V lost 4 bases and J lost 4, with 15 bases in between. CDR3 sequence reads: CASSLGAGWNQPQHF. In DNA form, the CDR3 reads TGTGCCAGCAGCCTGGGAGCAGGGTGGAATCAGCCCCAGCATTTT.

The V and J genes are TRBV2 and TRBJ1-1, with 8 bases matching TRBD1. There are 15 residues in the CDR3. V lost 7 bases to trimming and J lost 4 bases; unmatched junction nucleotides: 11. The germline V gene has CDR1 SNHLY and CDR2 FYNNEI. The CDR3: CASKNRGSYGTEAFF. CDR3 DNA: TGTGCCAGCAAAAACAGGGGGTCGTATGGCACTGAAGCTTTCTTT. The complete variable domain, with remaining parts taken from reference TRBV2 and TRBJ1-1, reads EPEVTQTPSHQVTQMGQEVILRCVPISNHLYFYWYRQILGQKVEFLVSFYNNEISEKSEIFDDQFSVERPDGSNFTLKIRSTKLEDSAMYFCASKNRGSYGTEAFFGQGTRLTVV.

This rearrangement joins TRBV9 to TRBJ2-2, with 8 bases identical to TRBD1. The CDR3 extends over 14 amino acids. CDR1 SGDLS and CDR2 YYNGEE come from the germline V gene. V dropped 5 bases and J dropped 6; count of bases not matched to a gene: 6. CDR3 region: CASRTRGRPGELFF. The CDR3 DNA follows: TGTGCCAGCAGGACCAGGGGGCGACCCGGGGAGCTGTTTTTT.

The chain couples TRBV5-1 to TRBJ2-2; 7 nucleotides match TRBD1. CDR3 length: 17 amino acids. J gave up 3 bases and V 5 bases, and 13 bases lay outside the gene matches. CDR1 is SGHRS and CDR2 is YFSETQ in the germline V gene. The CDR3 sequence is CASRPEPGTDYTGELFF. The CDR3 DNA reads TGCGCCAGCAGACCTGAACCCGGGACAGACTACACCGGGGAGCTGTTTTTT.

This clone was seen just once. The rearrangement links TRBV5-1 to TRBJ1-1; D might be TRBD1 (5 bases). CDR3 size: 17 residues. Germline loops: CDR1 SGHRS, CDR2 YFSETQ. With 5 bases removed from V and 3 bases from J, the gap between germline ends came to 23 bases. CDR3 region: CASRAAQGGGVDTEAFF. The CDR3 nucleotides read TGCGCCAGCAGGGCAGCCCAGGGAGGTGGTGTCGACACTGAAGCTTTCTTT.

As for this clone: At the DNA level, this CDR3 is encoded by other sequences in the same sample as well. V is TRBV28 and J is TRBJ1-1; D gene ambiguous. The V end lost 2 bases, the J end lost 6 bases, and 4 bases lay between the germline ends. The CDR3 covers 11 residues. The V gene's germline CDR1 is MDHEN and CDR2 SYDVKM. CDR3: CASSLRAEAFF. The CDR3 DNA is TGTGCCAGCAGTTTACGGGCTGAAGCTTTCTTT.

This chain connects TRBV15 to TRBJ2-7, with TRBD1 matching over 8 bases. This CDR3 is 15 amino acids long. Trimming removed 0 bases from V and 6 bases from J; junction bases left unmatched: 7. Germline CDR1 is LNHNV and CDR2 is YYDKDF (reference sequence). Here the CDR3 DNA reads TGTGCCACCAGCAGAGATCGGGCAGGGGGCCGCGAGCAGTACTTC. Its protein product is CATSRDRAGGREQYF.

The genes are TRBV18 and TRBJ1-1; D gene ambiguous. V lost 0 bases to trimming and J lost 11 bases, with 13 bases between them. The CDR3 extends over 13 amino acids. Germline values: CDR1 KGHSH, CDR2 LQKENI. This chain's CDR3 is CASSPPERGEAFF. DNA for the CDR3: TGTGCCAGCTCACCACCAGAACGGGGTGAGGCTTTCTTT.

The gene calls are TRBV5-8 and TRBJ1-3, with D unclear. This CDR3 has 15 amino acids. V lost 4 bases and J lost 0, with 11 bases in between. CDR1 and CDR2 from the germline V gene are SGHTS and YDEGEE. This CDR3 is CASSISGSSGNTIYF. CDR3 bases: TGTGCCAGCAGCATTAGCGGGAGCTCTGGAAACACCATATATTTT. Using reference TRBV5-8 and TRBJ1-3 for the parts outside the CDR3, the full variable domain is EAGVTQSPTHLIKTRGQQATLRCSPISGHTSVYWYQQALGLGLQFLLWYDEGEERNRGNFPPRFSGRQFPNYSSELNVNALELEDSALYLCASSISGSSGNTIYFGEGSWLTVV.

The V call is TRBV3-1 (or the pseudogene TRBV3-2), the J call TRBJ1-2; TRBD1 might be the D (5 bases). Trimming stripped 0 bases from V and 1 base from J, with 18 bases between. Germline V gene lookup returns CDR1 LGHDT and CDR2 YNNKEL (reference sequence). This CDR3 is built from 18 residues. The CDR3 DNA sequence: TGTGCCAGCAGCCAAGATTCGTCAGGGTCTTCGTATAACTATGGCTACACCTTC. Protein sequence: CASSQDSSGSSYNYGYTF.

The chain uses TRBV11-3 and TRBJ2-2; possibly TRBD1 for D (5 bases). Germline CDR1 and CDR2: SGHNT and YENEEA. CDR3 size: 14 residues. V lost 6 bases and J lost 0, with 8 bases in between. The CDR3 reads CASSVGPNTGELFF. In DNA, the CDR3 is TGTGCCAGCAGTGTGGGGCCGAACACCGGGGAGCTGTTTTTT. The whole variable domain, remainder taken from reference TRBV11-3 and TRBJ2-2, is EAGVVQSPRYKIIEKKQPVAFWCNPISGHNTLYWYLQNLGQGPELLIRYENEEAVDDSQLPKDRFSAERLKGVDSTLKIQPAELGDSAVYLCASSVGPNTGELFFGEGSRLTVL.

This clone showed up just a few times. V usage is TRBV9 and J usage is TRBJ2-3; 8 bases match TRBD2. The CDR3 covers 17 residues. V lost 4 bases, J lost 3 bases, and 13 bases stayed unmatched. Per the germline V gene, CDR1 is SGDLS and CDR2 is YYNGEE. Here the CDR3 DNA reads TGTGCCAGCAGCCTCGGACGTACGGGGGGGCTAACAGATACGCAGTATTTT. Translation gives CASSLGRTGGLTDTQYF.

This clone was recorded a few times. J is TRBJ1-2 and V is TRBV5-6; 7 bases are a match to TRBD1. Germline CDR1 reads SGHDT; CDR2 reads YYEEEE. The CDR3 runs 16 residues. With 0 bases clipped from V and 1 base from J, the junction kept 6 bases outside the gene matches. The CDR3 DNA reads as TGTGCCAGCAGCTTGGCCCGACAGGGTGTTAACTATGGCTACACCTTC. This gives the protein CASSLARQGVNYGYTF.

This rearrangement joins TRBV24-1 to TRBJ1-1; D uncertain. Per germline, CDR1 KGHDR and CDR2 SFDVKD. The CDR3 consists of 14 residues. V shed 0 bases and J shed 4 bases, with 8 bases lying between them. The CDR3, as DNA: TGTGCCACCAGTGATTTGCAGTCGGGCACTGAAGCTTTCTTT. This gives the protein CATSDLQSGTEAFF.

The chain carries TRBV2 and TRBJ1-6; 9 bases align to TRBD1. There are 13 residues in the CDR3. V shed 8 bases and J 7 bases; nucleotides not matched to a gene: 3. Per the germline V gene, CDR1 is SNHLY and CDR2 is FYNNEI. The CDR3 DNA follows: TGTGCCAGCCGGGACAGGGTAAATTCACCCCTCCACTTT. Protein: CASRDRVNSPLHF.

The V and J genes are TRBV5-5 and TRBJ1-6; the match to TRBD1 covers 11 bases. CDR3 size: 15 residues. CDR1 is SGHKS, CDR2 YYEKEE, per germline (reference sequence). The V segment lost 4 bases and the J segment 8 bases; nucleotides outside the gene matches: 5. CDR3 loop: CASSGGQGAHSPLHF. CDR3 coding DNA: TGTGCCAGCAGCGGAGGACAGGGGGCCCATTCACCCCTCCACTTT.

The genes are TRBV9 and TRBJ2-2; TRBD2 matches 10 bases. This CDR3 comprises 18 residues. The germline V gene encodes CDR1 SGDLS and CDR2 YYNGEE. The junction had 6 bases not matched to a gene; V was cut back by 0 bases and J by 1 base. The CDR3 region has the DNA TGTGCCAGCAGCGTAGTATATAGACTAGCGGGGAACACCGGGGAGCTGTTTTTT. Its translation: CASSVVYRLAGNTGELFF.

With respect to this clone: Other DNA sequences in the same sample also yield this CDR3. The chain joins TRBV9 to TRBJ1-5, with TRBD1 matching over 7 bases. The CDR3 has 16 residues. Germline V gives CDR1 SGDLS, CDR2 YYNGEE. V dropped 0 bases and J dropped 0; count of bases not matched to a gene: 3. CDR3 protein: CASSVGTGDSNQPQHF. CDR3 DNA: TGTGCCAGCAGCGTAGGGACAGGAGATAGCAATCAGCCCCAGCATTTT.

The chain has TRBV29-1 and TRBJ2-1, with D possibly TRBD2 on 6 matching bases. Trimming removed 7 bases from V and 7 bases from J, with 17 bases in between. The V gene's germline CDR1 is SQVTM and CDR2 ANQGSEA. The CDR3 length is 13 residues. The CDR3, as DNA: TGCAGCGGTACTAGCTCCGGTTATAATGAGCAGTTCTTC. This sequence encodes CSGTSSGYNEQFF.

The chain joins TRBV6-5 to TRBJ1-2; D gene ambiguous. Germline V gene sequence: CDR1 MNHEY, CDR2 SVGAGI. The germline V and J ends were trimmed by 0 bases and 6 bases, with 11 bases remaining between them. The CDR3 runs 14 residues. In nucleotides, the CDR3 is TGTGCCAGCAGTTACTCTCGAGGTTTAGATGGCTACACCTTC. Amino acids: CASSYSRGLDGYTF.

This rearrangement joins TRBV7-2 to TRBJ2-7, with TRBD2 identical over 7 bases. CDR3 length equals 17 residues. Unmatched junction bases numbered 8, after V lost 0 bases and J lost 0 bases. Germline V gene data show CDR1 as SGHTA and CDR2 as FQGNSA. The DNA of the CDR3 is TGTGCCAGCAGCTTAGCGGGCGCTAGCGGAAGCTCCTACGAGCAGTACTTC. This codes for CASSLAGASGSSYEQYF. Full variable domain (missing parts from reference TRBV7-2 and TRBJ2-7): GAGVSQSPSNKVTEKGKDVELRCDPISGHTALYWYRQSLGQGLEFLIYFQGNSAPDKSGLPSDRFSAERTGGSVSTLTIQRTQQEDSAVYLCASSLAGASGSSYEQYFGPGTRLTVT.

This chain joins TRBV9 and TRBJ2-2; TRBD2 aligns across 13 bases. The germline V gene encodes CDR1 SGDLS and CDR2 YYNGEE. Unmatched junction bases numbered 6, after V lost 4 bases and J lost 6 bases. The CDR3 has 16 residues. CDR3 in DNA: TGTGCCAGCAGCTCTCAACTAGCGGGAGGGTCCGGGGAGCTGTTTTTT. It translates to CASSSQLAGGSGELFF.

The chain employs TRBV2 and TRBJ1-5, with a possible D match to TRBD1 (5 bases). Germline assignment: CDR1 SNHLY and CDR2 FYNNEI. Trimming left V 7 bases short and J 3 bases short, with 10 bases between. The CDR3 is 13 residues long. The CDR3 DNA sequence: TGTGCCAGCACGTCAGGACACAATCAGCCCCAGCATTTT. Translated, it gives CASTSGHNQPQHF.

The chain couples TRBV2 to TRBJ1-1; D is perhaps TRBD1 (6 bases). Trimming pared 7 bases from V and 1 base from J, leaving 13 bases between. The CDR3 is 14 amino acids. CDR1 and CDR2 (germline): SNHLY, FYNNEI. CDR3 loop: CASIRGAWNTEAFF. In DNA form, the CDR3 reads TGTGCCAGCATCAGGGGAGCGTGGAACACTGAAGCTTTCTTT. The full variable domain, with the rest looked up from reference TRBV2 and TRBJ1-1, is EPEVTQTPSHQVTQMGQEVILRCVPISNHLYFYWYRQILGQKVEFLVSFYNNEISEKSEIFDDQFSVERPDGSNFTLKIRSTKLEDSAMYFCASIRGAWNTEAFFGQGTRLTVV.